This T cell receptor beta chain was documented in a study of response to subunit inactivated influenza vaccine. TCRdb analysed the RT-PCR reads with MiXCR anew, one entry per CDR3 protein. Seen here are fewer than 650,000 distinct CDR3 sequences, approximately 13% observed once, and the top ten hold about 12%. The CDR3 covers 14 residues. The ends were cut back, 4 bases at V and 0 bases at J, with 10 bases in the middle. CDR1 is SGHDN, CDR2 FVKESK, per germline. There are a few counts of this clonotype. V and J are TRBV14 and TRBJ2-7, with D possibly matching TRBD1 (5 bases). Here the sequenced sample was PBMCs from blood, taken about 40 days after vaccination. This receptor was obtained from a man aged 45-65 years who received an inactivated influenza vaccine. The CDR3 bases are TGTGCCAGCAGCCCAGGGTCCAGCTCCTACGAGCAGTACTTC. Its translation: CASSPGSSSYEQYF.